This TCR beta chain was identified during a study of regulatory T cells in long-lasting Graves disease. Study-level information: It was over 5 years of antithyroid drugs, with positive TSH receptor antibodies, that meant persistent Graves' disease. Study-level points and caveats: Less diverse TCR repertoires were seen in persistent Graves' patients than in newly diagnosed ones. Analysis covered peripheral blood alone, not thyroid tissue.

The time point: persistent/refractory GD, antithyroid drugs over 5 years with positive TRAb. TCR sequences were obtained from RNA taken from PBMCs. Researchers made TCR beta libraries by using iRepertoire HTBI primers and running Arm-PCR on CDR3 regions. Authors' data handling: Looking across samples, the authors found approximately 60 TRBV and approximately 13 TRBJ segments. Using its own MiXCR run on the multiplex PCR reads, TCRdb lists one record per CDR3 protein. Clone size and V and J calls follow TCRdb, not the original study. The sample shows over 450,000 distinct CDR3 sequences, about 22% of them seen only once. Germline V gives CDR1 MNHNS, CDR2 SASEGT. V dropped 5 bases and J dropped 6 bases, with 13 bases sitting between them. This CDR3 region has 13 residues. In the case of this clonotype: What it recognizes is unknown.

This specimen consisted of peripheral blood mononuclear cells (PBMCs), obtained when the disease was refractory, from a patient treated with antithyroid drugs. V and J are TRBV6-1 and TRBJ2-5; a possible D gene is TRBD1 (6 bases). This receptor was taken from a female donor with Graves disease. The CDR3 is CASSLGQLKTQYF. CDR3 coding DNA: TGTGCCAGCAGTCTAGGACAGTTAAAGACCCAGTACTTC.